These T cell receptor beta chains were read from a single sample in a study of hypomethylating agent response in myelodysplastic syndrome. The method was immunoSEQ multiplex PCR; TCRdb's version includes in-frame clones alone and lacks a portion of them. Of about 1,300 clones in the sample, about 80% are singletons; the top ten hold roughly 15%. The input for sequencing was bone marrow, taken before or after starting hypomethylating agent treatment for myelodysplastic syndrome (not recorded which). The source of these receptors is a human donor with myelodysplastic syndrome. CDR3s include the opening cysteine and the closing phenylalanine or tryptophan. The order of the fields is V gene, J gene, clone size, D gene, CDR3 DNA, CDR3 protein. The D gene is left open where the match is weak. Clone size appears in some rows only: once, few, many, or a class for an expanded clone.

>TRBV28|TRBJ2-7|-|-
TGTGCCAGCAGTTTTGGCCCCGGACGGACAAGCTCCTACGAGCAGTACTTC
CASSFGPGRTSSYEQYF
>TRBV6-6|TRBJ2-5|-|-
TGTGCCAGCAGTTACGGAGAGACCCAGTACTTC
CASSYGETQYF
>TRBV7-3|TRBJ2-5|-|-
TGTGCCAGCAGCTCCACCGGGGTAGAGACCCAGTACTTC
CASSSTGVETQYF
>TRBV7-9|TRBJ1-2|few|-
TGTGCCAGCAGCTTGGCAGGGGATACGGGTGGCTACACCTTC
CASSLAGDTGGYTF
>TRBV5-4|TRBJ2-4|-|-
TGTGCCAGCAGCTTGGATCGCGGTCCAGACATTCAGTACTTC
CASSLDRGPDIQYF
>TRBV6-5|TRBJ1-5|-|-
TGTGCCAGCAGTTACGGTGACAATCAGCCCCAGCATTTT
CASSYGDNQPQHF
>TRBV28|TRBJ1-2|once|-
TGTGCCAGCAGTTTACAGGGGCTGGGGCGCTACACCTTC
CASSLQGLGRYTF
>TRBV10-3|TRBJ2-7|few|-
TGTGCCGTATTGGGAGTCCCCTACGAGCAGTACTTC
CAVLGVPYEQYF
>TRBV5-1|TRBJ2-2|once|TRBD2
TGCGCCAGCGGTCTAGCGGGAGTTGACACCGGGGAGCTGTTTTTT
CASGLAGVDTGELFF
>TRBV7-2|TRBJ2-1|-|TRBD1
TGTGCCAGCAGCTTAGGCTTTGCGGACAGGCTTTACAATGAGCAGTTCTTC
CASSLGFADRLYNEQFF
>TRBV21-1|TRBJ1-4|-|-
TGTGCCAGCAGCGCCGTCTACAAGGTGCATAATGAAAAACTGTTTTTT
CASSAVYKVHNEKLFF
>TRBV7-2|TRBJ2-5|once|TRBD2
TGTGCCAGCAGCTTAACCCCCGGGGGGTGGGAGACCCAGTACTTC
CASSLTPGGWETQYF
>TRBV27|TRBJ2-1|-|TRBD2
TGTGCCAGCAGTCTAACCGGGACTAGCAATGAGCAGTTCTTC
CASSLTGTSNEQFF
>TRBV9|TRBJ1-2|-|-
TGTGCCAGCAGCGAGCGGGGGGACTTCTATGGCTACACCTTC
CASSERGDFYGYTF
>TRBV6-1|TRBJ1-1|few|-
TGTGCCAGCTGCCCCGAGGGGAACACTGAAGCTTTCTTT
CASCPEGNTEAFF
>TRBV30|TRBJ1-6|-|-
TGTGCCTGGAGAGGAAATCAGCGATGGGATTCACCCCTCCACTTT
CAWRGNQRWDSPLHF
>TRBV7-9|TRBJ1-1|large|-
TGTGCCAGCAGCTTGTATGACACGGGTACTTTCTTT
CASSLYDTGTFF
>TRBV28|TRBJ2-7|-|TRBD1
TGTGCCAGCAGTACCGGGACAGGAGTTCACGAGCAGTACTTC
CASSTGTGVHEQYF
>TRBV19|TRBJ2-7|-|TRBD1
TGTGCCAGTAGTACCGCCGGGACAGGCATGTACGAGCAGTACTTC
CASSTAGTGMYEQYF
>TRBV15|TRBJ2-7|-|-
TGTGCCACCAGCAGAGGGGAGGCCCACTACGAGCAGTACTTC
CATSRGEAHYEQYF
>TRBV2|TRBJ2-5|once|TRBD1
TGTGCCGTACAGGGGGTGGGGGAGACCCAGTACTTC
CAVQGVGETQYF
>TRBV11-2|TRBJ2-2|-|TRBD2
TGTGCCAGCAGCCAGAGTCTAGCGGGGGGCAGAGGGTACACCGGGGAGCTGTTTTTT
CASSQSLAGGRGYTGELFF
>TRBV9|TRBJ2-7|-|TRBD1
TGTGCCAGCAGCCCGGGGACAGTATACGAGCAGTACTTC
CASSPGTVYEQYF
>TRBV19|TRBJ1-2|once|-
TGTGCCAGTAGACCCCCCAGGGGTTCGCACTATGGCTACACCTTC
CASRPPRGSHYGYTF
>TRBV7-9|TRBJ2-5|-|TRBD1
TGTGCCAGCAGCGCGGACAGGAATCAAGAGACCCAGTACTTC
CASSADRNQETQYF
>TRBV7-9|TRBJ1-4|-|-
TGTGCCAGCAGCTTAGGGGTCAGGGATCGGGAAAAACTGTTTTTT
CASSLGVRDREKLFF
>TRBV7-2|TRBJ2-7|-|TRBD2
TGTGCCAGCAGCTTAGCTCTAGCGGGGGTCTCCTACGAGCAGTACTTC
CASSLALAGVSYEQYF
>TRBV7-8|TRBJ1-3|-|-
TGTGCCAGCAGCTTAACTCAAGGCAGTGGAAACACCATATATTTT
CASSLTQGSGNTIYF
>TRBV13|TRBJ2-5|-|-
TGTGCCAGCAGCTTAGACCGAGAGACCCAGTACTTC
CASSLDRETQYF
>TRBV11-3|TRBJ2-5|-|TRBD2
TGTGCCAGCAGCCATTATCGACTAGCGGGGCTGGAGACCCAGTACTTC
CASSHYRLAGLETQYF
>TRBV4-2|TRBJ2-3|-|TRBD2
TGTGCCAGCAGCCCGGCGGGGGGGGACACAGATACGCAGTATTTT
CASSPAGGDTDTQYF
>TRBV15|TRBJ2-7|-|-
TGTGCCACCAGCAGAGATGTGGGTGCAGACTACGAGCAGTACTTC
CATSRDVGADYEQYF
>TRBV5-4|TRBJ2-6|-|-
TGTGCCAGCGCGACCGCCGGCTCTGGGGCCAACGTCCTGACTTTC
CASATAGSGANVLTF
>TRBV7-9|TRBJ2-7|few|-
TGTGCCAGCAGCGACTACTACGAGCAGTACTTC
CASSDYYEQYF
>TRBV2|TRBJ1-4|once|-
TGTGCCAGCAGGCAGGGGCCAAATGAAAAACTGTTTTTT
CASRQGPNEKLFF
>TRBV5-6|TRBJ2-7|-|-
TGTGCCAGCAGCCTTGGACGGATTTACGAGCAGTACTTC
CASSLGRIYEQYF
>TRBV29-1|TRBJ1-2|-|-
TGCAGCGTTCGTCCCCTTTTTAACTATGGCTACACCTTC
CSVRPLFNYGYTF
>TRBV4-1|TRBJ2-1|-|TRBD2
TGCGCCAGCAGCCAACTAGCGGGAAATGAGCAGTTCTTC
CASSQLAGNEQFF
>TRBV11-2|TRBJ1-2|-|-
TGTGCCAGCAGCCCCAGGGAGAACTATGGCTACACCTTC
CASSPRENYGYTF
>TRBV7-9|TRBJ2-7|-|TRBD1
TGTGCCAGCAGCCCAACACAGGGGAACGAGCAGTACTTC
CASSPTQGNEQYF
>TRBV4-2|TRBJ2-3|-|TRBD2
TGTGCCAGCAGCCAAAGTTCTCTAGCGGGAGGTCTTACGCAGTATTTT
CASSQSSLAGGLTQYF
>TRBV4-2|TRBJ2-1|-|TRBD1
TGTGCCAGCAGCTTGGACAGGGCGTATATGAATGAGCAGTTCTTC
CASSLDRAYMNEQFF
>TRBV11-3|TRBJ2-2|-|TRBD1
TGTGCCAGCAGTTGGACAGGGGGGAACACCGGGGAGCTGTTTTTT
CASSWTGGNTGELFF
>TRBV11-2|TRBJ1-3|-|TRBD1
TGTGCCAGCAGCTCATGGGACAGGTCTGGAAACACCATATATTTT
CASSSWDRSGNTIYF
>TRBV14|TRBJ2-1|-|-
TGTGCCAGCAGCCAAGTCTTGGGAAATGAGCAGTTCTTC
CASSQVLGNEQFF
>TRBV4-1|TRBJ1-2|-|TRBD1
TGCGCCAGCAGCCAAGATGGGATACAGGGGTACAGTGGCTACACCTTC
CASSQDGIQGYSGYTF
>TRBV7-6|TRBJ2-7|-|TRBD1
TGTGCCAGCAGCTTAGTCGGGGACCGCTGGGCAGGGGGCGAGCAGTACTTC
CASSLVGDRWAGGEQYF
>TRBV7-3|TRBJ2-3|-|-
TGTGCCAGCAGCTCCTCTAGCGCACATACGCAGTATTTT
CASSSSSAHTQYF
>TRBV11-1|TRBJ1-1|-|-
TGTGCCAGCAGCCTGGACATTTTGAACACTGAAGCTTTCTTT
CASSLDILNTEAFF
>TRBV19|TRBJ2-2|-|-
TGTGCCAGTAGTACCAACAGGGTGGGCGGGGAGCTGTTTTTT
CASSTNRVGGELFF
>TRBV11-2|TRBJ1-1|-|TRBD1
TGTGCCAGCAGCCCGATCGGACAGGGGGCGTCGCGGACTGAAGCTTTCTTT
CASSPIGQGASRTEAFF
>TRBV4-3|TRBJ1-1|-|-
TGCGCCAGCAGCCTGGACAGGAACACTGAAGCTTTCTTT
CASSLDRNTEAFF
>TRBV4-2|TRBJ2-1|-|-
TGTGCCAGCAGCCAAGATGAGGGTGGTTCCTACAATGAGCAGTTCTTC
CASSQDEGGSYNEQFF
>TRBV6-1|TRBJ2-7|-|-
TGTGCCAGCAGCTACAGGGAGTGGGACGAGCAGTACTTC
CASSYREWDEQYF
>TRBV7-9|TRBJ1-1|-|-
TGTGCCAGCAGCTTAGTAGAGTTTGAAGCTTTCTTT
CASSLVEFEAFF
>TRBV4-3|TRBJ1-3|-|-
TGCGCCAGCAGCCAAGATTCGGGTACTGGAAACACCATATATTTT
CASSQDSGTGNTIYF
>TRBV6-1|TRBJ2-7|-|TRBD2
TGTGCCAGCAGTGATGCGGGTGGACTAGCGGGAGGAGCCGAGCAGTACTTC
CASSDAGGLAGGAEQYF
>TRBV27|TRBJ2-5|-|-
TGTGCCAGCAGGCAGGGGTATGAGACCCAGTACTTC
CASRQGYETQYF